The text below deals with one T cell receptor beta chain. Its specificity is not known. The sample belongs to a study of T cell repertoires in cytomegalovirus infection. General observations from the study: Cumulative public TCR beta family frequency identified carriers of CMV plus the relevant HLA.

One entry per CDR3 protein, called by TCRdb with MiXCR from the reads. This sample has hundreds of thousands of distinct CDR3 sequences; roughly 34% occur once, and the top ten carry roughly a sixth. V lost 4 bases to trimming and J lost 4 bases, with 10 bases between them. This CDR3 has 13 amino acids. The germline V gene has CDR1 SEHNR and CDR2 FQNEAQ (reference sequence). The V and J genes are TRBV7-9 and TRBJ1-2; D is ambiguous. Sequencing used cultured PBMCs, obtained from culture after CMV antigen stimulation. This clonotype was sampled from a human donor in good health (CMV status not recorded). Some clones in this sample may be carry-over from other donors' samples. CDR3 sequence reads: CASSSVSLYGYTF. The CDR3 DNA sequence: TGTGCCAGCAGCTCCGTATCACTCTATGGCTACACCTTC.